This passage covers 5 T cell receptor beta chains from one sample sequenced in a study of blood T cell repertoires in COVID-19. Libraries were prepared by immunoSEQ multiplex PCR; TCRdb keeps only in-frame clonotypes and omits some of them. The data contain approximately 250,000 clones, approximately 88% of them singletons. The source material was PBMCs or T cells enriched from blood (not recorded which). The receptor source for this set is a woman aged 40 to 50 with acute COVID-19.

The chain combines TRBV7-9 with TRBJ1-4; 10 bases line up with TRBD1. Germline V gene data show CDR1 as SEHNR and CDR2 as FQNEAQ (reference sequence). J lost 6 bases, V lost 7 bases, and 2 bases had no gene match. The CDR3 has 13 amino acids. The CDR3 bases are TGTGCCAGCAACGGACAGGGGGATGAAAAACTGTTTTTT. It specifies CASNGQGDEKLFF.

Notes on this clone: Other DNA sequences in the same sample also yield this CDR3. V and J are TRBV12-3 or TRBV12-4 and TRBJ1-2, with TRBD1 as a possible D gene (5 bases). The CDR3 has 13 amino acids. V was trimmed by 2 bases and J by 4 bases, leaving 8 bases between them. The CDR3 nucleotides read TGTGCCAGCAGTTTACAGGGCAGCTATGGCTACACCTTC. Its protein is CASSLQGSYGYTF.

The V call is TRBV27, the J call TRBJ2-3; 14 bases align to TRBD2. This CDR3 is built from 18 residues. V trimming: 4 bases; J trimming: 1 base; junction bases outside the gene matches: 7. Germline-derived CDR1 and CDR2 are MNHEY and SMNVEV (reference sequence). The CDR3 protein is CASSSRLAGGDGTDTQYF. The CDR3 bases are TGTGCCAGCAGTTCCCGACTAGCGGGAGGGGACGGCACAGATACGCAGTATTTT.

The chain uses TRBV28 and TRBJ1-6, with D possibly matching TRBD1 (6 bases). The V gene's germline CDR1 is MDHEN and CDR2 SYDVKM. The CDR3 consists of 14 residues. Trimming cost V 7 bases and J 7 bases, with 14 bases left between them. Here the CDR3 reads CASIDSGQNSPLHF. As DNA, the CDR3 is TGTGCCAGCATTGATTCGGGACAAAATTCACCCCTCCACTTT. Variable domain in full (rest from reference TRBV28 and TRBJ1-6): DVKVTQSSRYLVKRTGEKVFLECVQDMDHENMFWYRQDPGLGLRLIYFSYDVKMKEKGDIPEGYSVSREKKERFSLILESASTNQTSMYLCASIDSGQNSPLHFGNGTRLTVT.

This chain links TRBV3-1 (or the pseudogene TRBV3-2) with TRBJ2-5; no clear D. Per the germline V gene, CDR1 is LGHDT and CDR2 is YNNKEL (reference sequence). The CDR3 covers 13 residues. V was pared by 0 bases and J by 5 bases, with 7 bases between. DNA of the CDR3: TGTGCCAGCAGCCAAGATTTAGTCGAGACCCAGTACTTC. It is translated as CASSQDLVETQYF.